The clone carrying this T cell receptor (beta chain) was recorded only once. Antigen unknown. This CDR3 is built from 14 residues. CDR1 is LNHDA, CDR2 SQIVND, per germline (reference sequence). With 9 bases clipped from V and 8 bases from J, the junction kept 11 bases outside the gene matches. The data were obtained in a study of shared clonotypes between healthy human individuals. Donors were healthy HIV-negative adults without recent acute infections or vaccinations. Broader study findings: Read depth was anticipated to influence clonotype sharing among donors. Sample collection involved blood only; tissue repertoires are likely different.

Sequencing used immunoSEQ multiplex PCR; TCRdb keeps in-frame clones, though not all of them. The sample records roughly 1,100,000 clones, around 76% being singletons. V and J are TRBV19 and TRBJ1-2, with 11 bases that match TRBD1. The sequence came from a young man in good health. The material sequenced was memory CD4+ T cells sorted from blood. As for subset: CD45RA-negative fraction. This chain's CDR3 is CASRTDRGLQGYTF. CDR3 in DNA: TGTGCCAGCCGAACGGACAGGGGGCTGCAGGGCTACACCTTC.